The clone carrying this T cell receptor beta chain was seen repeatedly, ten times or more. The patients had localized lung adenocarcinoma, a non-small cell subtype. The data are from a study of CD4 and CD8 cells across lung adenocarcinoma regions. From the PCR reads, TCRdb called clonotypes with MiXCR, one entry per CDR3 protein. The profile shows approximately 24,000 distinct CDR3 sequences, almost 50% of them singletons. Germline V CDR1 and CDR2: MNHEY, SVGAGI. This CDR3 has 14 amino acids. This receptor was obtained from a male donor with lung adenocarcinoma. The CD4 and CD8 labels of this study may be unreliable. The V and J genes are TRBV6-5 and TRBJ2-1, with D unresolved. TRBJ2-5 matches the DNA end more closely, so the J call is doubtful. Source material: CD8+ T cells from the center of a lung tumor. The CDR3 DNA reads TGTGCCAGCAGTTTGACGACCCACCAAGAGACCCAGTACTTC. Its translation is CASSLTTHQETQYF.